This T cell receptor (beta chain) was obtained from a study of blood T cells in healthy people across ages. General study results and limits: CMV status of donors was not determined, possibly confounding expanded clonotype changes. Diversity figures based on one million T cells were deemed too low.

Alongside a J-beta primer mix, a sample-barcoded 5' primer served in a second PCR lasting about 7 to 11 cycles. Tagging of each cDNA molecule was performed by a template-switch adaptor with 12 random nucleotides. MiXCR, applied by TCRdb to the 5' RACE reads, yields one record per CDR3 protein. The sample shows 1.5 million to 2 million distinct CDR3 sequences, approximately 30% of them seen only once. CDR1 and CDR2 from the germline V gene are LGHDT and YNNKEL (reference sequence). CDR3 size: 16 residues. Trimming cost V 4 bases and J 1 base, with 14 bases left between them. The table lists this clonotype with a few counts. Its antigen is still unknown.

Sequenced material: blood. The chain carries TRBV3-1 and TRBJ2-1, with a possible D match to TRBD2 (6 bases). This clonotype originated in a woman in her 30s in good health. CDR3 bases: TGTGCCAGCAGCCCCTCAGGCGGGGATTCCTACAATGAGCAGTTCTTC. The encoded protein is CASSPSGGDSYNEQFF.